A selection of T cell receptor beta chains follows, all from one sample in a study of T-cell memory formation after mild COVID-19. MiXCR, run by TCRdb on the 5' RACE reads, gives a single entry per CDR3 protein. The sample has about 560,000 distinct CDR3 sequences; around 15% are singletons. The sequenced material came from PBMCs or a T cell subset sorted from them (not recorded which). The receptor set was obtained from an adult woman who had mild COVID-19 (a few samples of this study predate the infection). Cell type and time point are not known. CDR3s include the opening cysteine and the closing phenylalanine or tryptophan.

V	J	CDR3
TRBV6-2/TRBV6-3	TRBJ2-2	CASSPGASHGELFF
TRBV10-3	TRBJ1-5	CATRDRAGNQPQHF
TRBV20-1	TRBJ2-5	CSARQGRGQETQYF
TRBV9	TRBJ1-5	CASSVGHLGQPQHF
TRBV9	TRBJ2-7	CASSTGTEKGMREQYF
TRBV4-3	TRBJ2-7	CASSQDYTGTGEQYF
TRBV18	TRBJ2-1	CASSPILAGSYNEQFF
TRBV12-3/TRBV12-4	TRBJ2-5	CASSQDRVGETQYF
TRBV18	TRBJ2-1	CASSPETYNEQFF
TRBV6-2/TRBV6-3	TRBJ2-7	CASTPPGGGAYEQYF
TRBV11-2	TRBJ2-3	CASSTSGPGDTQYF
TRBV12-3/TRBV12-4	TRBJ1-5	CASSPGPRNQPQHF
TRBV7-9	TRBJ2-7	CASSPSGTGTYEQYF
TRBV20-1	TRBJ2-7	CSARGRGRNQGHEQYF
TRBV12-3/TRBV12-4	TRBJ2-5	CASSPRLAGGLYQETQYF
TRBV7-9	TRBJ1-3	CASSTDITYSGNTIYF
TRBV30	TRBJ2-5	CAWAENGLPKETQYF
TRBV7-9	TRBJ2-1	CASSLARLAGEQWDNEQFF
TRBV20-1	TRBJ2-2	CSARLTGGSGELFF
TRBV3-1	TRBJ2-2	CASSQTSGGSGELFF
TRBV6-2/TRBV6-3	TRBJ2-7	CASELAGSYEQYF
TRBV5-4	TRBJ1-5	CASSRDKDQPQHF
TRBV15	TRBJ2-4	CATSRGAGGVGYF
TRBV7-9	TRBJ2-1	CASSLATTAGPYNEQFF
TRBV30	TRBJ1-5	CAWSSRGGNQPQHF
TRBV7-3	TRBJ2-1	CASSLISGHNEQFF
TRBV6-2/TRBV6-3	TRBJ2-7	CASTPRGQGSYEQYF
TRBV20-1	TRBJ2-1	CSAKPYREDDNEQFF
TRBV5-5	TRBJ1-1	CASSLEGTVGTEAFF
TRBV24-1	TRBJ2-7	CATSVSGGSYEQYF
TRBV7-2	TRBJ2-7	CASSRRGQGYEQYF
TRBV6-5	TRBJ1-5	CASRSGHSSNQPQHF
TRBV7-2	TRBJ2-3	CASSPAADTQYF
TRBV7-2	TRBJ1-1	CASSLEVIATEAFF
TRBV5-5	TRBJ1-4	CASSLYGASGNEKLFF
TRBV20-1	TRBJ2-3	CSARDVRQASTDTQYF
TRBV7-8	TRBJ2-7	CASSRGTEHYEQYF
TRBV20-1	TRBJ2-1	CSAREARLLNNEQFF
TRBV27	TRBJ1-1	CASSFGGRLTEAFF
TRBV21-1	TRBJ1-2	CASSKAGRGVGYTF
TRBV20-1	TRBJ2-7	CSARPRYEQYF
TRBV9	TRBJ2-3	CASSVSGGSTTDTQYF
TRBV5-1	TRBJ1-5	CASSLGTGSFNQPQHF
TRBV5-1	TRBJ2-3	CASSWKRGGTDTQYF
TRBV27	TRBJ1-1	CASSLGGAAEAFF
TRBV15	TRBJ2-2	CATSRAGGAGELFF
TRBV20-1	TRBJ2-5	CSARVALTGGKTQYF
TRBV24-1	TRBJ2-3	CATSDPGQGTDTQYF
TRBV30	TRBJ1-1	CAWSVNRGTEAFF
TRBV5-1	TRBJ2-5	CASSWKGTGGDETQYF
TRBV7-9	TRBJ1-3	CASSFDRGTIYF
TRBV4-2	TRBJ2-3	CASSARGSRTDTQYF
TRBV7-2	TRBJ1-3	CASSTSGAGGNTIYF
TRBV7-9	TRBJ2-3	CASGQGTDTQYF
TRBV4-2	TRBJ1-2	CASSQSTQGNYGYTF
TRBV7-3	TRBJ1-6	CASSASPGQNSPLHF
TRBV6-1	TRBJ2-1	CASRPGVGQGVWNEQFF
TRBV24-1	TRBJ2-5	CATSDPRRLPETQYF